This T cell receptor (beta chain) is drawn from a study of blood T cells in healthy people across ages. Comments on this clonotype: Its specificity is not known.

General study findings and limits: Whereas aged donors had fewer naive CD4+ cells, long-lived donors had more of them and higher diversity. In older individuals, TCR beta diversity per million T cells was lower, falling roughly linearly with age.

Through a sample-barcoded 5' primer and a J-beta primer mix, a second PCR was run for roughly 6 to 11 cycles. Researchers report that a template-switch adaptor with 12 random nucleotides tagged each cDNA molecule. TCRdb reanalysed the 5' RACE reads using MiXCR and keeps one entry per CDR3 protein. The sample holds 1,100,000 or so distinct CDR3 sequences, more than 35% seen once. Caucasian individuals from Russia who were healthy and aged about 6 to 90 acted as donors. Germline V CDR1 and CDR2: MGHDK, SYGVNS. Trimming cost V 0 bases and J 1 base, with 11 bases left between them. The CDR3 extends over 16 amino acids.

Sample: blood. The receptor was isolated from a woman aged 55-70 years in good health. The chain uses TRBV25-1 and TRBJ2-3; D is unresolved. The CDR3 protein is CASSEYQTKGTDTQYF. The CDR3 DNA follows: TGTGCCAGCAGTGAATATCAAACCAAGGGCACAGATACGCAGTATTTT.